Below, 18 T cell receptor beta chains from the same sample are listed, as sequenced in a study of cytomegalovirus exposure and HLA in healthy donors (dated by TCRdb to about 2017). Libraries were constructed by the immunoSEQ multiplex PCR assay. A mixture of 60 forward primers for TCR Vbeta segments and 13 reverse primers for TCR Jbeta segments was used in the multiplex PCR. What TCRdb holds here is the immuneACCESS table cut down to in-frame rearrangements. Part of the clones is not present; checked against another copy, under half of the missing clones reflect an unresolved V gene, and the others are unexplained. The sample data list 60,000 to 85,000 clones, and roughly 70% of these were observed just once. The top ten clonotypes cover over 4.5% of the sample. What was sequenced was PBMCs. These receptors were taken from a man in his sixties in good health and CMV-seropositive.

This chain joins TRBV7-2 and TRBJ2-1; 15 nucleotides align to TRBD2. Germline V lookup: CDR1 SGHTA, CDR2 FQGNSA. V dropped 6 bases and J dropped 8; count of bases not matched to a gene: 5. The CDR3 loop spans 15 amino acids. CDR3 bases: TGTGCCAGCAGGCCGGGACTAGCGGGGGGATATGAGCAGTTCTTC. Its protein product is CASRPGLAGGYEQFF. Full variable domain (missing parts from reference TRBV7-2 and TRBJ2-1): GAGVSQSPSNKVTEKGKDVELRCDPISGHTALYWYRQSLGQGLEFLIYFQGNSAPDKSGLPSDRFSAERTGGSVSTLTIQRTQQEDSAVYLCASRPGLAGGYEQFFGPGTRLTVL.

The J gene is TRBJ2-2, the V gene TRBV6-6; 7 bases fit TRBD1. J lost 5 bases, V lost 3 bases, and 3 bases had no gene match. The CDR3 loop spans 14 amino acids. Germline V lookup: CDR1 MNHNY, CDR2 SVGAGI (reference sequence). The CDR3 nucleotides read TGTGCCAGCAGTTATGGGACAGCGACCGGGGAGCTGTTTTTT. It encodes CASSYGTATGELFF.

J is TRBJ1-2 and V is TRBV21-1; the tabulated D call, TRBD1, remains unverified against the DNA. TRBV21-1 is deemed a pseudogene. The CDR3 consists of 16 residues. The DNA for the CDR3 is TGTGCCAGCAGCAACGGGACAGGTCGGGTTTTCTATGGCTACACCTTC. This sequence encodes CASSNGTGRVFYGYTF.

CDR3 region: CASSLGDSLGEKLFF. Written as DNA, the CDR3 is TGTGCCAGCAGCTTGGGGGACTCTCTAGGGGAAAAACTGTTTTTT. The chain is built from TRBV5-8 and TRBJ1-4; tentative D call: TRBD1 (5 bases). The CDR3 has 15 residues. The germline V and J ends were trimmed by 0 bases and 8 bases, with 14 bases remaining between them. Germline CDR1 SGHTS, CDR2 YDEGEE.

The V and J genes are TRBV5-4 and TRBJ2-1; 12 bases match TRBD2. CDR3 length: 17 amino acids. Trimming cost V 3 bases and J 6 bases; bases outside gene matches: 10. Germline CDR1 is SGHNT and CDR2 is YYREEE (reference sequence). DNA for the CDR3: TGTGCCAGCAGCTCGGCTAGCGGGAGGGCCGGTAGCAATGAGCAGTTCTTC. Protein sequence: CASSSASGRAGSNEQFF.

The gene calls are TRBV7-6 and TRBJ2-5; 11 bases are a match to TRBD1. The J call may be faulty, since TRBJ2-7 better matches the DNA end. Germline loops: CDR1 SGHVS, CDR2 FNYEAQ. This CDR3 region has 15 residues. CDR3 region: CASSPGTGGAYEQYF. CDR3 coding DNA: TGTGCCAGCAGCCCGGGGACAGGGGGTGCCTACGAGCAGTACTTC.

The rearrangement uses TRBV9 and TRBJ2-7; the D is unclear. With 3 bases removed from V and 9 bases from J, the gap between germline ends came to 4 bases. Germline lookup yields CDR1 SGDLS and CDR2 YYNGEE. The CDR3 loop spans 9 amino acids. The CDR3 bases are TGTGCCAGCAGCGCCTTGCAGTACTTC. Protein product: CASSALQYF.

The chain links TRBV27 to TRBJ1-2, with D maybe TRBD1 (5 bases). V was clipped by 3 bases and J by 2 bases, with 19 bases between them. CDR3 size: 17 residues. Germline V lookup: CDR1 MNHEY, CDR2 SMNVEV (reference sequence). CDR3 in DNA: TGTGCCAGCAGTTTGTTACCCCAGGGCGCCTCAAACTATGGCTACACCTTC. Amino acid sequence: CASSLLPQGASNYGYTF.

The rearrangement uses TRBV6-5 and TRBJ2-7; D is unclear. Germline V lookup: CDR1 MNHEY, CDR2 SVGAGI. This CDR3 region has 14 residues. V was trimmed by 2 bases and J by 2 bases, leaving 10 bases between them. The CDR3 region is CASSYGPATYEQYF. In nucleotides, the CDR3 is TGTGCCAGCAGTTACGGGCCAGCCACCTACGAGCAGTACTTC.

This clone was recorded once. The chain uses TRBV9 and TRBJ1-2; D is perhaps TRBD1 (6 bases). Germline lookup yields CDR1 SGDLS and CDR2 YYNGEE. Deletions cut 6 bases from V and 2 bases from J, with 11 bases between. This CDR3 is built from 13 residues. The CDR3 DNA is TGTGCCAGCACCCTTGGGGGCAACTATGGCTACACCTTC. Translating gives CASTLGGNYGYTF.

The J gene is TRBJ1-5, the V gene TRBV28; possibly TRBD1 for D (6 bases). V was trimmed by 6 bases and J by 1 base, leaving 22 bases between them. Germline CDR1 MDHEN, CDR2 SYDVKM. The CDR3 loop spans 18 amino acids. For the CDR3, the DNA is TGTGCCAGCAGAAAACAGGGAGGGTCGGGACTAAGCAATCAGCCCCAGCATTTT. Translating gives CASRKQGGSGLSNQPQHF.

This CDR3 reads CASSPGTDSYNQETQYF. The CDR3 nucleotides read TGTGCCAGCAGTCCGGGAACGGACAGTTATAACCAAGAGACCCAGTACTTC. V usage is TRBV7-9 and J usage is TRBJ2-5, with a possible D match to TRBD1 (6 bases). Germline CDR1 is SEHNR and CDR2 is FQNEAQ (reference sequence). Trimming pared 6 bases from V and 0 bases from J, leaving 20 bases between. The CDR3 is 17 residues long.

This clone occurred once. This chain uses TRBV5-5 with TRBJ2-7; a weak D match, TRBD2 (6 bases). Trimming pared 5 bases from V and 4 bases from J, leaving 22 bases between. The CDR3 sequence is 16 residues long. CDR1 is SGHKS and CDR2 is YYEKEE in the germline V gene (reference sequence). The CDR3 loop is CASRESSGTGVYEQYF. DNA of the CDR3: TGTGCCAGCAGAGAAAGCTCCGGGACGGGGGTTTACGAGCAGTACTTC.

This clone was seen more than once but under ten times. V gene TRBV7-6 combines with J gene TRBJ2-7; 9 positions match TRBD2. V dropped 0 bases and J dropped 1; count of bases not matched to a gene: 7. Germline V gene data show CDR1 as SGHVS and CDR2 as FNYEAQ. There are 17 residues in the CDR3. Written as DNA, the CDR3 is TGTGCCAGCAGCTTAGCTTCAGTAACTAGCGGGTCCTACGAGCAGTACTTC. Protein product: CASSLASVTSGSYEQYF.

CDR3 sequence reads: CASSMARGGDTGELFF. Written as DNA, the CDR3 is TGCGCCAGCAGCATGGCCCGGGGGGGTGACACCGGGGAGCTGTTTTTT. The chain combines TRBV5-1 with TRBJ2-2; TRBD2 matches at 8 bases. The CDR3 contains 16 residues. With 4 bases clipped from V and 3 bases from J, the junction kept 8 bases outside the gene matches. Germline lookup yields CDR1 SGHRS and CDR2 YFSETQ. The whole variable domain, filled in from reference TRBV5-1 and TRBJ2-2, reads KAGVTQTPRYLIKTRGQQVTLSCSPISGHRSVSWYQQTPGQGLQFLFEYFSETQRNKGNFPGRFSGRQFSNSRSEMNVSTLELGDSALYLCASSMARGGDTGELFFGEGSRLTVL.

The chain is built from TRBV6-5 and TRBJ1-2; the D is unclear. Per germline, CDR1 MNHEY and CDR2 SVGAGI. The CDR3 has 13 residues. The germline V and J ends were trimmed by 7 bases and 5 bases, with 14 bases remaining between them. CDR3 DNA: TGTGCCAGCATCAGAACAGACCCGTATGGCTACACCTTC. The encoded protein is CASIRTDPYGYTF.

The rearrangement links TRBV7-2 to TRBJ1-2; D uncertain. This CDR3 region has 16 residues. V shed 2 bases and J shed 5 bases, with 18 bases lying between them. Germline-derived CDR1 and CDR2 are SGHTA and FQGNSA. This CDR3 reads CASSLYGPRLHYGYTF. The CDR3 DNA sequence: TGTGCCAGCAGCTTATATGGGCCCAGGCTCCATTATGGCTACACCTTC.

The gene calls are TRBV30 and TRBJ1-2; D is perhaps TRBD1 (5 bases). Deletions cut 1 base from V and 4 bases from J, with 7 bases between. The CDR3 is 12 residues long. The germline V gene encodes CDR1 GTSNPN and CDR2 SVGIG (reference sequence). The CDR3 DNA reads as TGTGCCTGGAGTGATCAGGGCTATGGCTACACCTTC. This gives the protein CAWSDQGYGYTF. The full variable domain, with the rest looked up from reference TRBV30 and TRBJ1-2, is SQTIHQWPATLVQPVGSPLSLECTVEGTSNPNLYWYRQAAGRGLQLLFYSVGIGQISSEVPQNLSASRPQDRQFILSSKKLLLSDSGFYLCAWSDQGYGYTFGSGTRLTVV.